The following is a T cell receptor beta chain sequence with its context. The entry originates in a study of OX40 agonist ivuxolimab in advanced cancers. Across the whole study: Intravenous ivuxolimab at 0.01 to 10 mg/kg was given to patients every 2 weeks.

Exclusion applied to patients with autoimmune disease history or systemic immunosuppression. The timepoints at which blood was sampled were baseline, cycle 4 day 1, and cycle 7 day 1. Germline loops: CDR1 LNHDA, CDR2 SQIVND (reference sequence). Losses at the gene ends were 4 bases for V and 8 bases for J; bases not matched to a gene: 3. CDR3 size: 12 residues. The data were produced by immunoSEQ multiplex PCR, yet TCRdb's version contains in-frame clones alone and is incomplete. The profile shows some 80,000 clones, approximately 85% of them singletons. The input for sequencing was CD4+ or CD8+ T cells sorted from blood, taken in a trial of the OX40 agonist ivuxolimab. V gene TRBV19 combines with J gene TRBJ1-2; 8 bases line up with TRBD1. This receptor was identified in an adult with an advanced solid tumor such as melanoma, head and neck, liver or kidney cancer. CDR3 coding DNA: TGTGCCAGTAGTAGGACAGGGTTGGGCTACACCTTC. It specifies CASSRTGLGYTF.